This TCR beta chain stems from a study of cytomegalovirus exposure and HLA in healthy donors. General study results and limits: Later analysis identified a missense DCLRE1C variant that was linked to TCR beta V- and J-gene trimming.

The germline gives CDR1 MNHNS, CDR2 SASEGT. V was pared by 7 bases and J by 6 bases, with 10 bases between. The CDR3 runs to 12 residues. To note about this clone: Its specificity is not known.

13 Jbeta primers and 60 Vbeta primers were used for the PCR. The assay was immunoSEQ multiplex PCR, and TCRdb's table has in-frame clones only and misses some. The table has roughly 120,000 clones, about 82% seen once. The clonotype was recovered from a man between 50 and 59 years old in good health and CMV-seronegative. V gene TRBV6-1 combines with J gene TRBJ1-5; a possible D gene is TRBD1 (6 bases). The sequenced sample consisted of PBMCs. The CDR3 protein is CASTPRGQPQHF. CDR3 coding DNA: TGTGCCAGCACCCCCAGGGGTCAGCCCCAGCATTTT.